Sequencing of this T cell receptor (beta chain) was carried out in a study of blood T cell repertoires in COVID-19. Overall study: Sites across the United States, Italy and Spain contributed samples from acute and convalescent COVID-19.

This clone has just a few counts. Profiling relied on immunoSEQ multiplex PCR, and the TCRdb table lists in-frame clones only, not all of them. The sample contains 100,000 to 150,000 clones, approximately 80% of which appear only once. There are 12 residues in the CDR3. From germline, CDR1 is MNHEY and CDR2 SVGAGI. Between the trimmed V and J ends, which lost 5 bases and 7 bases, there was a span of 11 bases. The chain links TRBV6-5 to TRBJ1-1; a possible D gene is TRBD1 (5 bases). This sequence originates from a woman aged 70-85 years with acute or convalescent COVID-19. The specimen sequenced was peripheral blood. The CDR3 coding sequence is TGTGCCAGCAGTCTTAGGGGCCGTGAAGCTTTCTTT. Translation: CASSLRGREAFF.